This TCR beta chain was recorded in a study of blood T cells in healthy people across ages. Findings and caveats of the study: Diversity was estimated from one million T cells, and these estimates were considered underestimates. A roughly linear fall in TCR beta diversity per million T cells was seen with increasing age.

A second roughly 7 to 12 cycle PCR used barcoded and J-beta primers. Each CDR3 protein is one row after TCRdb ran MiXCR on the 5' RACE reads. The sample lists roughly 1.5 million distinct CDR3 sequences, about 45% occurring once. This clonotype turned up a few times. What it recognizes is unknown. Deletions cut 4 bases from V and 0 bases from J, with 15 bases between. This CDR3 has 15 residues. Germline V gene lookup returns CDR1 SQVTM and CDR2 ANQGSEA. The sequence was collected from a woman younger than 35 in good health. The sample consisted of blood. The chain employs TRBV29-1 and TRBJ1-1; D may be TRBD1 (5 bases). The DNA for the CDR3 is TGCAGCGTTGGGTCAGGGTGGGGTATGAACACTGAAGCTTTCTTT. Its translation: CSVGSGWGMNTEAFF. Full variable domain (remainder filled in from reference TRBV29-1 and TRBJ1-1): SAVISQKPSRDICQRGTSLTIQCQVDSQVTMMFWYRQQPGQSLTLIATANQGSEATYESGFVIDKFPISRPNLTFSTLTVSNMSPEDSSIYLCSVGSGWGMNTEAFFGQGTRLTVV.